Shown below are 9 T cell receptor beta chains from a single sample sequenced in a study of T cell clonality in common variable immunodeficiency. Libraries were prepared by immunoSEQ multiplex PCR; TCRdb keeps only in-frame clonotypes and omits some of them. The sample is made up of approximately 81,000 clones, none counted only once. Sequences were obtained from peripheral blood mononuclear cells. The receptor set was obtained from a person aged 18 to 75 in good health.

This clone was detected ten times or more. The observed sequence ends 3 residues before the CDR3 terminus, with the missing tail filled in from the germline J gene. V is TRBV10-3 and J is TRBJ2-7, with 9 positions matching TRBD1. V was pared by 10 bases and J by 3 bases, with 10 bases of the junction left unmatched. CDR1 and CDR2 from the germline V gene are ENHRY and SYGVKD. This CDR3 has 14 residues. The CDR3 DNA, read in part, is TGTGCCACTACCGGGACAGGGAAAGACTACGAG. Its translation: CATTGTGKDYE. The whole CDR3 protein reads CATTGTGKDYEQYF.

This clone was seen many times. The CDR3 is CASSQQSRDEQFF. Incomplete CDR3 DNA: TGTGCCAGCAGCCAACAGAGCAGGGATGAG. The V call is TRBV7-9, the J call TRBJ2-1, with a possible D match to TRBD1 (5 bases). The read terminates 3 residues before the CDR3 end, so the remaining end is supplied by the germline J gene. V shed 5 bases and J shed 8 bases, with 13 bases lying between them. Germline V lookup: CDR1 SEHNR, CDR2 FQNEAQ (reference sequence). CDR3 length: 13 amino acids.

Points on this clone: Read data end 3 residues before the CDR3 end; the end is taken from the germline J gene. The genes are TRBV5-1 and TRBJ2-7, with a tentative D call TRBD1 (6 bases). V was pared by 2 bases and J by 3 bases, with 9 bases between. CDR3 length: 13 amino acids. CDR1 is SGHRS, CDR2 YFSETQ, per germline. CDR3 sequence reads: CASSLGQNYEQYF. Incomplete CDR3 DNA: TGCGCCAGCAGCTTAGGACAGAACTACGAG.

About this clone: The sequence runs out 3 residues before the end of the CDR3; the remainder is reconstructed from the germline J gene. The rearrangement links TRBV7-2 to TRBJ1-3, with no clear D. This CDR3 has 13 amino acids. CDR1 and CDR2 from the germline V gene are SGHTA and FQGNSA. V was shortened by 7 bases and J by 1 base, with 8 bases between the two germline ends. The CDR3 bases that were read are TGTGCCAGCACCCGACATTCTGGAAACACC. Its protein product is CASTRHSGNT. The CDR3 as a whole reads CASTRHSGNTIYF. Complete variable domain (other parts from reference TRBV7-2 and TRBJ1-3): GAGVSQSPSNKVTEKGKDVELRCDPISGHTALYWYRQSLGQGLEFLIYFQGNSAPDKSGLPSDRFSAERTGGSVSTLTIQRTQQEDSAVYLCASTRHSGNTIYFGEGSWLTVV.

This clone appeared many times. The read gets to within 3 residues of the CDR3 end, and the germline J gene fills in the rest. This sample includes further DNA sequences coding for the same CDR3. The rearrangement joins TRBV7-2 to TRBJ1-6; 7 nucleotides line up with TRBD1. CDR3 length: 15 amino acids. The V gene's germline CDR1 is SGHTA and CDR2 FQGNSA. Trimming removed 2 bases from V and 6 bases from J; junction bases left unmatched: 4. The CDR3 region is CASSLWGQPNSPLHF. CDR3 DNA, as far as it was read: TGTGCCAGCAGCTTATGGGGACAGCCTAATTCACCC.

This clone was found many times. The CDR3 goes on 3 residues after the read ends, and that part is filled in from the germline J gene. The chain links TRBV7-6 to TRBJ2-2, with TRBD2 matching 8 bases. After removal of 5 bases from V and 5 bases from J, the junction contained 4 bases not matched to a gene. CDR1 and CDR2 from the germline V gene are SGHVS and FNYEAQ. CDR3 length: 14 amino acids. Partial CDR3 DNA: TGTGCCAGCAGCCCCCGGGGGGGGACCGGGGAG. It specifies CASSPRGGTGE. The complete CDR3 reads CASSPRGGTGELFF.

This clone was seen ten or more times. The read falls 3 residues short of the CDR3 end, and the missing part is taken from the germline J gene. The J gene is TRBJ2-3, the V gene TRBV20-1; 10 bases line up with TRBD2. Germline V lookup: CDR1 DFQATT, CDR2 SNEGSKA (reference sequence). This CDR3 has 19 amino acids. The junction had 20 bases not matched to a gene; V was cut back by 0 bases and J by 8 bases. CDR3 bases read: TGCAGTGCTAGAGATTCCGGAGCGGGAGGGATCTTACACAGGGGTACG. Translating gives CSARDSGAGGILHRGT. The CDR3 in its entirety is CSARDSGAGGILHRGTQYF.

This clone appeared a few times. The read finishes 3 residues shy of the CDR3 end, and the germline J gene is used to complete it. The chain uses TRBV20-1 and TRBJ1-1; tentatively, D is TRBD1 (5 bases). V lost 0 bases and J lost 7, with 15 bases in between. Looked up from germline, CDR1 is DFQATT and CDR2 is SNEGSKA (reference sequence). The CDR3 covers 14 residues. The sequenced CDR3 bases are TGCAGTGCTAGAGATGATAGGGGAAACTTTGAA. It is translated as CSARDDRGNFE. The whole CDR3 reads CSARDDRGNFEAFF.

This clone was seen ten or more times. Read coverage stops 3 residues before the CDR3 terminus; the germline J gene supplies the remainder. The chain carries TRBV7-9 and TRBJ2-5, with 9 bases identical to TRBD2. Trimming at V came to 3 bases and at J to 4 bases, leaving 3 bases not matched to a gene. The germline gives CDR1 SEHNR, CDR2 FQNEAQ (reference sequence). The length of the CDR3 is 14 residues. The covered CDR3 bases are TGTGCCAGCAGCTTTAGCGGGAGAGGAGAGACC. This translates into CASSFSGRGET. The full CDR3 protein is CASSFSGRGETQYF.